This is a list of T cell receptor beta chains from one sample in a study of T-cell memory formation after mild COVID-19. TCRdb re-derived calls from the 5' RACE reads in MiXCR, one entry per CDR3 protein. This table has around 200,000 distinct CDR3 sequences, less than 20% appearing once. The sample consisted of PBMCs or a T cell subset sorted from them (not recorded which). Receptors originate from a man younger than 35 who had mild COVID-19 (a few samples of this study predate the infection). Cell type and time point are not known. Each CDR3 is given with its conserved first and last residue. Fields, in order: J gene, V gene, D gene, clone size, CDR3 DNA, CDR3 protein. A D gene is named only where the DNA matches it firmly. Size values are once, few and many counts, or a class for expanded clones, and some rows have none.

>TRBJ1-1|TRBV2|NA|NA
TGTGCCAGCAGTGAAAGCGGTGGTGACACTGAAGCTTTCTTT
CASSESGGDTEAFF
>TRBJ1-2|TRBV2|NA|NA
TGTGCCAGCGCGATGGGTAACGACTATGGCTACACCTTC
CASAMGNDYGYTF
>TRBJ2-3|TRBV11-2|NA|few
TGTGCCAGCAGCACACCCAAGGGGGGGGCCACAGATACGCAGTATTTT
CASSTPKGGATDTQYF
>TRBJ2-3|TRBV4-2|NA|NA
TGTGCCAGCAGCCAAGTCGGGGGGCGGATGATATTCACAGATACGCAGTATTTT
CASSQVGGRMIFTDTQYF
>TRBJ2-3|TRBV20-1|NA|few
TGCAGTGAAGGCCCTAACGAGGGAGCGCAGTATTTT
CSEGPNEGAQYF
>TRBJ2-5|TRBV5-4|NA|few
TGTGCCAGCAGCTTGGATCCAGGGCAAGAGACCCAGTACTTC
CASSLDPGQETQYF
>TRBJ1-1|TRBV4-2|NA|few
TGTGCCAGCAGCCAAGCTGGCCGGGTGGGGACTGAAGCTTTCTTT
CASSQAGRVGTEAFF
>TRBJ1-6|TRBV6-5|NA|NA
TGTGCCAGCAGTTACTGGGGGGCAGGCTCCTATAATTCACCCCTCCACTTT
CASSYWGAGSYNSPLHF
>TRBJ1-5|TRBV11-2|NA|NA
TGTGCCAGATTAGCGGGGAACGGGGACAATCAGCCCCAGCATTTT
CARLAGNGDNQPQHF
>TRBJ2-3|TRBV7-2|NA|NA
TGTGCCAGCAGCTCCCTCACAGATACGCAGTATTTT
CASSSLTDTQYF
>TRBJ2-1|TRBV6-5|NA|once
TGTGCCAGCAGTTACGGGGCGGGACAGCTATCAGGGCAGTTCTTC
CASSYGAGQLSGQFF
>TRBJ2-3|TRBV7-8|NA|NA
TGTGCCAGCAGCAGAGGTCTTGCGGGGCCCACAGATACGCAGTATTTT
CASSRGLAGPTDTQYF
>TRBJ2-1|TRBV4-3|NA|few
TGCGCCAGCAGTCGGACCCAGGGATCGCAGTTCTTC
CASSRTQGSQFF
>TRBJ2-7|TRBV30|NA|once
TGTGCCTGGAGTAATTACGAGCAGTACTTC
CAWSNYEQYF
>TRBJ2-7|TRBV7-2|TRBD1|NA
TGTGCCAGCAGCTTAGCGGGGGGACAGGGTACGTACTTC
CASSLAGGQGTYF
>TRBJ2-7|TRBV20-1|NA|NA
TGCAGTGCTGGACAGGATTTCTTCGGGGGCGAGCAGTACTTC
CSAGQDFFGGEQYF
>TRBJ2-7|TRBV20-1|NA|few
TGCAGTCTCGTAGGCGGACAGAAGAGATACGAGCAGTACTTC
CSLVGGQKRYEQYF
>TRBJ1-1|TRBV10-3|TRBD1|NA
TGTGCCATCAGTGAGGGACAGGGCTCCACTGAAGCTTTCTTT
CAISEGQGSTEAFF
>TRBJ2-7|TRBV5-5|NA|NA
TGTGCCAGCAGCTTGAGGACCAGCTCCTACGAGCAGTACTTC
CASSLRTSSYEQYF
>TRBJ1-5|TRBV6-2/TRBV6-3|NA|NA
TGTGCCAGCAGTTATATCGTGGAGGGAAGCAATCAGCCCCAGCATTTT
CASSYIVEGSNQPQHF
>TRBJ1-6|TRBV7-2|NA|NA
TGTGCCAGCAGCCTCGAATCACCCCTCCACTTT
CASSLESPLHF
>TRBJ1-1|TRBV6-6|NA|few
TGTGCCAGCAGGTACGGCGACATGAACACTGAAGCTTTCTTT
CASRYGDMNTEAFF
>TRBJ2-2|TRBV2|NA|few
TGTGCCAGCGGCGAGGACCTGACGAACACCGGGGAGCTGTTTTTT
CASGEDLTNTGELFF
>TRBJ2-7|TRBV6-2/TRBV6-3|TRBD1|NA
TGTGCCAGCACCCGAACAGGGGGCGTCCCCTACGAGCAGTACTTC
CASTRTGGVPYEQYF
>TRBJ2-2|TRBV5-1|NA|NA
TGCGCCAGCAGCGTAGGAGTCACCGGGGAGCTGTTTTTT
CASSVGVTGELFF
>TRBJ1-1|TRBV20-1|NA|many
TGCAGTGCTAGAGATCGGGTTGGTACCACTGAAGCTTTCTTT
CSARDRVGTTEAFF
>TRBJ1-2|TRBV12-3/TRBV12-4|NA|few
TGTGCCAGCAGTATGGGGGGCGCGAATAACTATGGCTACACCTTC
CASSMGGANNYGYTF
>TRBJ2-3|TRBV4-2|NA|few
TGTGCCAGCAGCCCGGGGAGTGGGCTGCACTTCACAGATACGCAGTATTTT
CASSPGSGLHFTDTQYF
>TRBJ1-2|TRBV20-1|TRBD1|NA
TGCAGTGCTACACCTTGGGGGACAGGAGAGTCTGGCTACACCTTC
CSATPWGTGESGYTF
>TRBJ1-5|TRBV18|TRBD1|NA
TGTGCCAGCTCGGCGGGGACAGGGATTGGACAGCCCCAGCATTTT
CASSAGTGIGQPQHF
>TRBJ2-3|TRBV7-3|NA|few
TGTGCCAGCAGCGTTAAGGGTGGGGGCACAGATACGCAGTATTTT
CASSVKGGGTDTQYF
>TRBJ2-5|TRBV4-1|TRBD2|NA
TGCGCCAGCAGCCGACTAGCGGGGGGGCTAGTACGAGAGACCCAGTACTTC
CASSRLAGGLVRETQYF
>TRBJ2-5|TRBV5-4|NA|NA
TGTGCCAGCAGCTTCCGGGGGGCGGGAGAGACCCAGTACTTC
CASSFRGAGETQYF
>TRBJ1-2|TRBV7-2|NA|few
TGTGCCAGCAGCCACTCGAGGCAGTATGGCTACACCTTC
CASSHSRQYGYTF
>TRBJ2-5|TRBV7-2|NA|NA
TGTGCCAGCAGCTTTTCAGGGAACCAAGAGACCCAGTACTTC
CASSFSGNQETQYF
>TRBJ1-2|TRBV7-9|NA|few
TGTGCCAGCACTTCGGGACCTAACTATGGCTACACCTTC
CASTSGPNYGYTF
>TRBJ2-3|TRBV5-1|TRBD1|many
TGCGCCAGCAGCATGCAACCCGGGACAGGGGGAGATACGCAGTATTTT
CASSMQPGTGGDTQYF
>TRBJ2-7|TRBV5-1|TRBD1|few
TGCGCCAGCAGCAATACTCCGGGACAGTCCTACGAGCAGTACTTC
CASSNTPGQSYEQYF
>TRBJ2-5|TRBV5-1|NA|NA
TGCGCCAGCAGCTTGGAAGGGGCCGACCAAGAGACCCAGTACTTC
CASSLEGADQETQYF
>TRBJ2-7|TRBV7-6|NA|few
TGTGCCAGCAGCCAAGACTTACATAGCTCCTACGAGCAGTACTTC
CASSQDLHSSYEQYF
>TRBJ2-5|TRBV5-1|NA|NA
TGCGCCAGCAGCTTTTCAGGGGCAGAAGAGACCCAGTACTTC
CASSFSGAEETQYF
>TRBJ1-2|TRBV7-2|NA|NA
TGTGCCAGCAGCTTAGCTAACAGGCCCTATGGCTACACCTTC
CASSLANRPYGYTF
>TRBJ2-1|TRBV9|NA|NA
TGTGCCAGCAGCGTAGACGGGTACAATGAGCAGTTCTTC
CASSVDGYNEQFF
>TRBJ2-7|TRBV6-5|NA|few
TGTGCCAGCAGTCGACACGTCAAGGGCTACGAGCAGTACTTC
CASSRHVKGYEQYF
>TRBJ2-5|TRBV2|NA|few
TGTGCCAGCAGTGGACGGGGGGCCGAGACCCAGTACTTC
CASSGRGAETQYF
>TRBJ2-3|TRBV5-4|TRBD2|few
TGTGCCAGCAGCGACGGGGCTAGCGGGGGGACAGATACGCAGTATTTT
CASSDGASGGTDTQYF
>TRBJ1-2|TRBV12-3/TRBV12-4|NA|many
TGTGCCAGCAGTTCGACAGGTTCCTATGGCTACACCTTC
CASSSTGSYGYTF
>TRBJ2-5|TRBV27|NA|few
TGTGCCAGCAGTTTGACGTGGGGGGGCGGCCAGACCCAGTACTTC
CASSLTWGGGQTQYF
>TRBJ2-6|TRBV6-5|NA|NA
TGTGCCAGCAGTTACAGGGTTTTGGCTGGGGCCAACGTCCTGACTTTC
CASSYRVLAGANVLTF